This T cell receptor beta chain was documented in a study of a mutant IDH1 vaccine in newly diagnosed glioma. Assay used: immunoSEQ multiplex PCR; TCRdb lists only in-frame clones, some missing. The sample holds 35,000 to 50,000 clones, approximately 92% seen once. This sample's time point: week 35, safety follow-up. Each dose delivered 300 ug of mutant IDH1 20-mer peptide subcutaneously with imiquimod. There are 13 residues in the CDR3. Germline V lookup: CDR1 SNHLY, CDR2 FYNNEI. Trimming removed 4 bases at V and 0 bases at J, with 6 bases between. To note about this clone: Its antigen is not known.

The sequence was collected from a man aged 50 to 60 with glioma. The sequencing used PBMCs, collected from a glioma patient whose treatment included an IDH1 peptide vaccine. The V gene is TRBV2, the J gene TRBJ1-1; D perhaps matches TRBD1 (5 bases). In DNA form, the CDR3 reads TGTGCCAGCAGTGGGGGCCTGAACACTGAAGCTTTCTTT. The encoded protein is CASSGGLNTEAFF.